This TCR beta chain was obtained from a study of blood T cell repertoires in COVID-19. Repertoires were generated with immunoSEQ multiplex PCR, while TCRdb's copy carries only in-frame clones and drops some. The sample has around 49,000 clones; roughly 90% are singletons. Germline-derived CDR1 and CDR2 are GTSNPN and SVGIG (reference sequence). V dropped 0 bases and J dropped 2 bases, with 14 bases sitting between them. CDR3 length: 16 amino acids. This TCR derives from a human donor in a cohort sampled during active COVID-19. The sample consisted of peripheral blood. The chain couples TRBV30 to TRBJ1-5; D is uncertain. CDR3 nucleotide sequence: TGTGCCTGGAGTGTATATTTCCGACGGGGCAATCAGCCCCAGCATTTT. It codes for CAWSVYFRRGNQPQHF.